What follows describes a single T cell receptor beta chain. Its matching antigen is unknown. One junction end does not reproduce the germline sequence, and a read error may be involved. Treg sorting used a CD4+CD25+CD127-/low gate. Notes on the study in general: In terms of TCR gene usage, tumor memory CD4+ T cells clustered together with blood and lymph node memory CD4+ cells, as well as with lymph node naive CD4+ cells. Larger-cohort validation covered only one TCR beta V-J rearrangement.

There are 13 residues in the CDR3. The germline V gene has CDR1 KGHSH and CDR2 LQKENI. Semi-nested PCR with Nested Universal Primer A followed constant-region reverse priming of full-length variable regions. A single record per CDR3 protein comes from TCRdb applying MiXCR to the 5' RACE reads. The table shows about 57,000 distinct CDR3 sequences, with less than 30% occurring only once. The chain employs TRBV18 and TRBJ2-7; D may be TRBD1 (5 bases). The sample was tumor-infiltrating Tregs sorted from the breast tumor. The receptor was derived from a female donor with breast cancer. This chain's CDR3 is CAGSPADRDQQYF. The CDR3 bases are TGTGCCGGCTCACCAGCAGACAGAGACCAGCAGTACTTC.